Each of the 6 T cell receptor beta chains below was sequenced from the same sample in a study of blood T cell repertoires in COVID-19. Sequencing used immunoSEQ multiplex PCR; TCRdb keeps in-frame clones, though not all of them. This sample has about 110,000 clones, with roughly 90% found just once. What was sequenced was peripheral blood. These TCRs come from a man in his forties with active or convalescent COVID-19.

This chain uses TRBV15 with TRBJ2-7; D remains ambiguous. CDR1 and CDR2 (germline): LNHNV, YYDKDF (reference sequence). V was trimmed by 2 bases and J by 0 bases, leaving 14 bases between them. The CDR3 spans 16 residues. The CDR3: CATSRWPDAVSYEQYF. The DNA for the CDR3 is TGTGCCACCAGCAGATGGCCCGATGCGGTCTCCTACGAGCAGTACTTC.

V and J are TRBV28 and TRBJ2-7, with 9 bases fitting TRBD1. The CDR3 runs to 14 residues. Germline-derived CDR1 and CDR2 are MDHEN and SYDVKM. Unmatched junction bases numbered 8, after V lost 5 bases and J lost 6 bases. CDR3 DNA sequence: TGTGCCAGCAGTCCGGGACAGGGAATTCGCGAGCAGTACTTC. It is translated as CASSPGQGIREQYF.

The chain employs TRBV5-1 and TRBJ2-3; 12 positions agree with TRBD2. V dropped 1 base and J dropped 4; count of bases not matched to a gene: 7. The CDR3 is 17 amino acids. Germline-derived CDR1 and CDR2 are SGHRS and YFSETQ. The CDR3 coding sequence is TGCGCCAGCAGCTTGCCCCTAGCGGGGGGGGTGGCAGATACGCAGTATTTT. Translated: CASSLPLAGGVADTQYF.

The chain carries TRBV27 and TRBJ2-7, with 14 bases that match TRBD2. CDR1 is MNHEY, CDR2 SMNVEV, per germline (reference sequence). This CDR3 has 15 amino acids. The ends lost 4 bases at V and 5 bases at J; junction bases unmatched: 4. For the CDR3, the DNA is TGTGCCAGCAGTTCCAGACTAGCGGGAGGGGACGAGCAGTACTTC. Its protein product is CASSSRLAGGDEQYF.

This chain connects TRBV18 to TRBJ1-2, with 7 bases matching TRBD1. Trimming removed 4 bases from V and 0 bases from J; junction bases left unmatched: 8. Germline CDR1 is KGHSH and CDR2 is LQKENI. This CDR3 region has 16 residues. The CDR3 DNA follows: TGTGCCAGCTCACTGACGCCGACAGGGACTAACTATGGCTACACCTTC. It encodes CASSLTPTGTNYGYTF.

V and J are TRBV30 and TRBJ1-1; possibly TRBD1 for D (6 bases). Germline CDR1 is GTSNPN and CDR2 is SVGIG (reference sequence). With 3 bases removed from V and 5 bases from J, the gap between germline ends came to 13 bases. The length of the CDR3 is 13 residues. The chain's CDR3 is CAWRRTARTEAFF. The CDR3 nucleotides read TGTGCCTGGAGGAGGACAGCTCGGACTGAAGCTTTCTTT.